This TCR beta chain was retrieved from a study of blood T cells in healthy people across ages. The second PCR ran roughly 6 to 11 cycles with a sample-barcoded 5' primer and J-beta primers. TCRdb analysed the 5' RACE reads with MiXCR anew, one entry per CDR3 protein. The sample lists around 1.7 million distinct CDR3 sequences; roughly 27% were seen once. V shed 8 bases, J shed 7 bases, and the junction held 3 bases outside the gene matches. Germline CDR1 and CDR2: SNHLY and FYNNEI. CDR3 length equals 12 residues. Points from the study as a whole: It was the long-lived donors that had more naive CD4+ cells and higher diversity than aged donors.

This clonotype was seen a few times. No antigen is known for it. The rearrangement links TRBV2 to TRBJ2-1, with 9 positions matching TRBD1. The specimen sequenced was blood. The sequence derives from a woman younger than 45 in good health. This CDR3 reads CASGGTGNEQFF. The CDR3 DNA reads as TGTGCCAGCGGTGGGACAGGGAATGAGCAGTTCTTC.